One and the same sample provided the 16 T cell receptor beta chains below, sequenced in a study of patients and donors after allogeneic stem cell transplantation. Via MiXCR, TCRdb re-called the RT-PCR reads, giving one row per CDR3 protein. The sample lists about 960,000 distinct CDR3 sequences; about 20% were seen once. The specimen sequenced was blood, either unsorted or a sorted T cell fraction (not recorded which). The receptors here all came from a human donor who was either an allogeneic HSCT recipient or a stem cell or donor lymphocyte infusion donor (not recorded which). It is not recorded whose cells these are; they may come from a transplant donor.

This clonotype came up many times. The chain carries TRBV7-9 and TRBJ2-5, with 8 bases that match TRBD1. With 3 bases clipped from V and 2 bases from J, the junction kept 2 bases outside the gene matches. Looked up from germline, CDR1 is SEHNR and CDR2 is FQNEAQ (reference sequence). The CDR3 spans 14 residues. The CDR3 reads CASSFGQGQETQYF. For the CDR3, the DNA is TGTGCCAGCAGCTTCGGACAGGGTCAAGAGACCCAGTACTTC.

CDR3 protein: CASSIVAGGGNEQFF. In DNA, the CDR3 is TGTGCCAGTAGTATTGTAGCGGGAGGAGGGAATGAGCAGTTCTTC. This chain connects TRBV19 to TRBJ2-1, with TRBD2 matching 10 bases. The V and J ends lost 3 bases and 7 bases, in that order; junction bases with no gene match: 6. The CDR3 has 15 residues. CDR1 is LNHDA, CDR2 SQIVND, per germline (reference sequence).

The chain uses TRBV19 and TRBJ2-7; D not resolved. V shed 1 base and J shed 3 bases, with 7 bases lying between them. Germline lookup yields CDR1 LNHDA and CDR2 SQIVND (reference sequence). The CDR3 covers 13 residues. The CDR3 DNA is TGTGCCAGTAGTATAGGTAGAGACTACGAGCAGTACTTC. Its translation: CASSIGRDYEQYF. Full variable domain (missing parts from reference TRBV19 and TRBJ2-7): DGGITQSPKYLFRKEGQNVTLSCEQNLNHDAMYWYRQDPGQGLRLIYYSQIVNDFQKGDIAEGYSVSREKKESFPLTVTSAQKNPTAFYLCASSIGRDYEQYFGPGTRLTVT.

V and J are TRBV4-3 and TRBJ2-7; 10 nucleotides line up with TRBD1. V was clipped by 4 bases and J by 2 bases; unmatched bases: 5. In germline, CDR1 is LGHNA, CDR2 YSLEER. The CDR3 runs to 15 residues. The DNA of the CDR3 is TGCGCCAGCAGCCTGGGGACAGGGGCCACCTACGAGCAGTACTTC. This encodes CASSLGTGATYEQYF.

This chain links TRBV24-1 with TRBJ2-2; TRBD2 matches 7 bases. This CDR3 has 14 amino acids. Germline V gives CDR1 KGHDR, CDR2 SFDVKD. The V segment lost 9 bases and the J segment 0 bases; nucleotides outside the gene matches: 3. The CDR3: CATSSGANTGELFF. Written as DNA, the CDR3 is TGTGCCACCTCTAGCGGCGCGAACACCGGGGAGCTGTTTTTT.

V and J are TRBV2 and TRBJ2-2; 8 bases line up with TRBD2. Germline V lookup: CDR1 SNHLY, CDR2 FYNNEI. V shed 6 bases, J shed 6 bases, and the junction held 9 bases outside the gene matches. This CDR3 is 15 amino acids long. The CDR3 is CASSAGRALAGELFF. In DNA form, the CDR3 reads TGTGCCAGCAGCGCCGGGAGGGCCCTCGCCGGGGAGCTGTTTTTT.

This clonotype turned up a few times. The rearrangement joins TRBV15 to TRBJ2-3, with D hard to call. Germline V gene sequence: CDR1 LNHNV, CDR2 YYDKDF (reference sequence). The V end lost 3 bases, the J end lost 6 bases, and 10 bases lay between the germline ends. The CDR3 has 13 residues. CDR3 sequence (DNA): TGTGCCACCAGCAGGAGCCGCCGGGATACGCAGTATTTT. This codes for CATSRSRRDTQYF.

The chain has TRBV9 and TRBJ2-7, with D tentatively TRBD2 (5 bases). The V end was cut by 1 base, the J end by 6 bases, with 11 bases between. Germline assignment: CDR1 SGDLS and CDR2 YYNGEE. The CDR3 loop spans 13 amino acids. The CDR3 reads CASSVLSAGEQYF. CDR3 DNA: TGTGCCAGCAGCGTATTAAGCGCGGGCGAGCAGTACTTC.

This clonotype has a handful of counts. V usage is TRBV11-2 and J usage is TRBJ1-5; TRBD1 aligns across 7 bases. The CDR3 sequence is 14 residues long. Germline V CDR1 and CDR2: SGHAT, FQNNGV. V shed 5 bases, J shed 4 bases, and the junction held 5 bases outside the gene matches. The CDR3 protein is CASSRDSLNQPQHF. DNA of the CDR3: TGTGCCAGCAGCCGGGACAGTTTAAATCAGCCCCAGCATTTT.

The chain links TRBV10-3 to TRBJ2-2, with TRBD2 matching over 14 bases. The CDR3 is 17 residues long. Germline loops: CDR1 ENHRY, CDR2 SYGVKD. The ends lost 4 bases at V and 4 bases at J; junction bases unmatched: 5. The CDR3 reads CAISGGTSGSITGELFF. The CDR3 DNA reads as TGTGCCATCAGTGGCGGGACTAGCGGGAGTATCACCGGGGAGCTGTTTTTT.

The chain couples TRBV7-9 to TRBJ1-3, with D possibly matching TRBD1 (6 bases). The CDR3 loop spans 13 amino acids. Trimming cost V 8 bases and J 0 bases, with 8 bases left between them. The germline CDR1 and CDR2 sequences are SEHNR and FQNEAQ (reference sequence). The CDR3 protein is CASGQSSGNTIYF. The DNA of the CDR3 is TGTGCCAGCGGACAGAGCTCTGGAAACACCATATATTTT.

The chain is built from TRBV20-1 and TRBJ2-7, with 10 bases matching TRBD1. The CDR3 loop spans 13 amino acids. V was pared by 6 bases and J by 4 bases, with 6 bases of the junction left unmatched. Germline lookup yields CDR1 DFQATT and CDR2 SNEGSKA (reference sequence). CDR3: CSALGQGRYEQYF. DNA of the CDR3: TGCAGTGCCCTGGGACAGGGGAGATACGAGCAGTACTTC.

This clonotype was recorded many times. The chain carries TRBV7-3 and TRBJ2-1; D assignment may be TRBD1 or TRBD2 (6 bases each). The germline V and J ends were trimmed by 1 base and 2 bases, with 18 bases remaining between them. Looked up from germline, CDR1 is SGHTA and CDR2 is FQGTGA. CDR3 length: 18 residues. CDR3 in amino acids: CASSLSGTWGLTYNEQFF. The CDR3 DNA is TGTGCCAGCAGCTTAAGTGGGACTTGGGGGCTAACCTACAATGAGCAGTTCTTC.

CDR3 sequence (DNA): TGTGCCAGCAGACCCGGACGCCCCAAGAGGAACGAGCAGTACTTC. Amino acid sequence: CASRPGRPKRNEQYF. J is TRBJ2-7 and V is TRBV28; D uncertain. V was clipped by 6 bases and J by 5 bases, with 20 bases between them. Per the germline V gene, CDR1 is MDHEN and CDR2 is SYDVKM. The CDR3 has 15 residues.

The chain links TRBV10-3 to TRBJ1-1; possibly TRBD1 for D (5 bases). CDR1 ENHRY and CDR2 SYGVKD come from the germline V gene. CDR3 length: 11 residues. The V and J ends lost 5 bases and 7 bases respectively, with 8 bases between them. The CDR3 here is CAISNRNEAFF. CDR3 in DNA: TGTGCCATCAGTAACAGGAATGAAGCTTTCTTT.

This clonotype was seen a handful of times. This chain uses TRBV20-1 with TRBJ2-1, with 11 bases matching TRBD2. CDR1 and CDR2 from the germline V gene are DFQATT and SNEGSKA (reference sequence). V was clipped by 6 bases and J by 3 bases; unmatched bases: 7. The CDR3 is made up of 15 amino acids. The CDR3 here is CSAELAGALYNEQFF. CDR3 DNA: TGCAGTGCGGAACTAGCGGGAGCACTCTACAATGAGCAGTTCTTC.